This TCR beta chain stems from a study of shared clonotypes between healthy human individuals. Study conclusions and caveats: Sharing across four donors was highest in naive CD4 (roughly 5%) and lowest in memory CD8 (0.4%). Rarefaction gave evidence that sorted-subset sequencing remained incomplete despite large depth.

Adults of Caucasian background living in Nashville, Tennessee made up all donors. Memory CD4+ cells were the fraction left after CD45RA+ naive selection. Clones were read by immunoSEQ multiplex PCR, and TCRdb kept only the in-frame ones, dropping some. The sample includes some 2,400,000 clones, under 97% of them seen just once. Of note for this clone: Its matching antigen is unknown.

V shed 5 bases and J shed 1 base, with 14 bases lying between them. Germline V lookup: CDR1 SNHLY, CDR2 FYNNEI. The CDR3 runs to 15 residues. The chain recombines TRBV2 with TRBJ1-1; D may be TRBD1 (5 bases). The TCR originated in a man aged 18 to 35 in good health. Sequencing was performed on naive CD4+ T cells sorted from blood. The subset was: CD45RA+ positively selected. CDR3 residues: CASSPSGGGNTEAFF. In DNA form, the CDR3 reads TGTGCCAGCAGTCCGAGTGGTGGGGGGAACACTGAAGCTTTCTTT.